The clone carrying this TCR beta chain appeared a few times. Antigen unknown. This sample is part of a study of T cell repertoires in cytomegalovirus infection. Notes on the study in general: Within the response measured ex vivo, HLA-C-restricted CMV-specific TCR beta clonotypes were dominant. Summed frequency of public TCR beta families distinguished CMV carriers with the relevant HLA.

TCRdb reanalysed the reads using MiXCR and keeps one entry per CDR3 protein. This sample yields approximately 200,000 distinct CDR3 sequences, of which roughly 30% are seen a single time; 31% belongs to the top ten. The clonotype originates from a human donor in good health (CMV status not recorded). Some clones in this sample may be carry-over from other donors' samples. The sequencing sample was made of PBMCs.

The CDR3 DNA reads as TGTGCCAGCAGCCAACAAAAGAGGGCCTCCTACAATGAGCAGTTCTTC. It is translated as CASSQQKRASYNEQFF. This chain joins TRBV3-1 and TRBJ2-1, with D possibly TRBD2 on 5 matching bases. Germline V CDR1 and CDR2: LGHDT, YNNKEL (reference sequence). The CDR3 has 16 amino acids. V dropped 2 bases and J dropped 0 bases, with 11 bases sitting between them.